The clone carrying this T cell receptor (beta chain) came up many times. This sample is drawn from a study of human T cells and chemical hapten exposure. Trimming stripped 7 bases from V and 0 bases from J, with 5 bases between. The length of the CDR3 is 12 residues. Time point in this sample: pre-sensitization, week 0. Sample treatment: therapeutic diphenylcyclopropenone sensitization with weekly scalp DPC. Suited to DPC and affected by alopecia, the donors ranged from 18 to 70 years old. Each CDR3 protein is one row after TCRdb ran MiXCR on the RACE reads. Of about 300,000 distinct CDR3 sequences detected, over 5% appear once; the ten largest clones hold more than 8%.

Sequenced here: whole blood, sampled in connection with sensitization to the hapten diphenylcyclopropenone (DPC). The TCR sequence derives from a woman between 18 and 29 years old with alopecia areata. Some clones in this sample may be carry-over from other donors' samples. The chain joins TRBV12-3 or TRBV12-4 to TRBJ2-3; D not resolved. The CDR3 is CASTSSTDTQYF. The CDR3 coding sequence is TGTGCCAGCACCTCTAGCACAGATACGCAGTATTTT.